This T cell receptor (beta chain) came from a study of OX40 agonist ivuxolimab in advanced cancers. Whole-study findings and limits: Antigen specificity remained undetermined for the expanded peripheral T cells. On average, a greater number of expanded clones characterised CD8+ T cells relative to CD4+.

Germline loops: CDR1 MNHEY, CDR2 SVGAGI. V was pared by 2 bases and J by 0 bases, with 5 bases of the junction left unmatched. This CDR3 has 16 residues. Regarding this clone: No antigen is known for it.

TCRdb keeps only in-frame clones here, not all; method: immunoSEQ multiplex PCR. The data contain approximately 100,000 clones, roughly 88% of them singletons. The gene calls are TRBV6-5 and TRBJ2-7; TRBD1 aligns across 9 bases. The sequenced sample was CD4+ or CD8+ T cells sorted from blood, obtained in a trial of the OX40 agonist ivuxolimab. The sequence was collected from an adult with an advanced solid tumor such as melanoma, head and neck, liver or kidney cancer. As DNA, the CDR3 is TGTGCCAGCAGTTACCTGGCGACAGGGGGCTCCTACGAGCAGTACTTC. Protein product: CASSYLATGGSYEQYF.